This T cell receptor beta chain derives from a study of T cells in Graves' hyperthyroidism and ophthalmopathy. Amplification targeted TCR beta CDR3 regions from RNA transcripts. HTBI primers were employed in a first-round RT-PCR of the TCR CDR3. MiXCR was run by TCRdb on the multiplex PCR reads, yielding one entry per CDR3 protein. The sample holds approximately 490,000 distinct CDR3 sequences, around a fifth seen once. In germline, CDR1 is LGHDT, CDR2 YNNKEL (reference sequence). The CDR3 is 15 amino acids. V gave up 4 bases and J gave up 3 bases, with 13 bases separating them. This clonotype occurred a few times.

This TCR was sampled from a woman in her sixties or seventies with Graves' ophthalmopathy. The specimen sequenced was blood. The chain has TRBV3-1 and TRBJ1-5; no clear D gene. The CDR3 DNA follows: TGTGCCAGCAGCCCAGGAGGCCGGGACAATCAGCCCCAGCATTTT. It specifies CASSPGGRDNQPQHF.